Following are 8 T cell receptor beta chains from one sample sequenced in a study of long-term antiretroviral therapy in people with HIV. With survey level as its setting, the immunoSEQ assay was v3.0. Only in-frame clones appear in the TCRdb table, and some are missing; sequencing was by immunoSEQ multiplex PCR. The table lists around 30,000 clones, 78% of them singletons, with 7.5% to 10% in the top ten. The sample here was unsorted PBMCs, taken 1.5 years before starting antiretroviral therapy. Every receptor here comes from a man aged 18-30 years with HIV.

V gene TRBV5-1 combines with J gene TRBJ2-7; TRBD2 agrees at 13 bases. CDR1 and CDR2 from the germline V gene are SGHRS and YFSETQ. J was trimmed by 0 bases and V by 4 bases; bases with no gene match: 1. CDR3 length: 15 residues. The CDR3 loop is CASSRLAGGSYEQYF. Written as DNA, the CDR3 is TGCGCCAGCAGCAGACTAGCGGGGGGCTCCTACGAGCAGTACTTC.

This clone was detected only a few times. The V gene is TRBV6-6, the J gene TRBJ2-2; no clear D gene. The V gene's germline CDR1 is MNHNY and CDR2 SVGAGI (reference sequence). The CDR3 is 14 amino acids. Trimming removed 0 bases at V and 7 bases at J, with 9 bases between. DNA for the CDR3: TGTGCCAGCAGTTACTCGAGATCCAACGGGGAGCTGTTTTTT. Its protein is CASSYSRSNGELFF.

This rearrangement joins TRBV5-1 to TRBJ2-7; maybe TRBD1 (6 bases). Germline CDR1 and CDR2: SGHRS and YFSETQ. Between the trimmed V and J ends, which lost 0 bases and 6 bases, there was a span of 7 bases. CDR3 length equals 12 residues. The CDR3 sequence: CASSLAGAEQYF. CDR3 coding DNA: TGCGCCAGCAGCTTGGCAGGGGCCGAGCAGTACTTC.

The chain employs TRBV28 and TRBJ2-7; 7 positions agree with TRBD2. CDR3 size: 16 residues. V dropped 4 bases and J dropped 4; count of bases not matched to a gene: 13. Germline values: CDR1 MDHEN, CDR2 SYDVKM. This CDR3 is CASSSPGIAGTYEQYF. Written as DNA, the CDR3 is TGTGCCAGCAGTTCTCCGGGGATAGCGGGTACGTACGAGCAGTACTTC.

This clone was detected only a few times. The V and J genes are TRBV20-1 and TRBJ1-2, with D possibly TRBD1 on 6 matching bases. Germline CDR1 reads DFQATT; CDR2 reads SNEGSKA (reference sequence). CDR3 size: 11 residues. V was trimmed by 8 bases and J by 4 bases, leaving 11 bases between them. CDR3 nucleotide sequence: TGCAGTCCCGGGGGGGCCTATGGCTACACCTTC. It yields the protein CSPGGAYGYTF.

The chain employs TRBV19 and TRBJ1-5; 7 nucleotides agree with TRBD1. The junction had 4 bases not matched to a gene; V was cut back by 5 bases and J by 6 bases. Germline CDR1 LNHDA, CDR2 SQIVND (reference sequence). This CDR3 has 13 residues. The CDR3 bases are TGTGCCAGTAGTTTCTACAGGGGTCAGCCCCAGCATTTT. Protein product: CASSFYRGQPQHF. The full variable domain, completed using reference TRBV19 and TRBJ1-5, is DGGITQSPKYLFRKEGQNVTLSCEQNLNHDAMYWYRQDPGQGLRLIYYSQIVNDFQKGDIAEGYSVSREKKESFPLTVTSAQKNPTAFYLCASSFYRGQPQHFGDGTRLSIL.

This clone showed up just a few times. The CDR3 nucleotides read TGTGCCAGCAGCTTAGATCCCGGGGGCGGGTCACCCCTCCACTTT. It is translated as CASSLDPGGGSPLHF. The chain recombines TRBV7-6 with TRBJ1-6, with a weak D call TRBD1 (6 bases). CDR1 and CDR2 (germline): SGHVS, FNYEAQ. There are 15 residues in the CDR3. Trimming pared 1 base from V and 10 bases from J, leaving 14 bases between.

The chain is built from TRBV9 and TRBJ2-1; a weak D match, TRBD1 (5 bases). CDR1 SGDLS and CDR2 YYNGEE come from the germline V gene. The ends were cut back, 3 bases at V and 6 bases at J, with 13 bases in the middle. CDR3 length equals 14 residues. CDR3 protein: CASSATGTGNEQFF. The CDR3 nucleotides read TGTGCCAGCAGCGCCACAGGTACGGGCAATGAGCAGTTCTTC.